Listed here is a single TCR beta chain. Clones were sequenced by immunoSEQ multiplex PCR, and TCRdb holds only the in-frame ones, with some missing. The table shows some 70,000 clones, with just over 90% occurring only once. This entry comes from a study of OX40 agonist ivuxolimab in advanced cancers. Whole-study context: Patients got intravenous ivuxolimab at 0.01 to 10 mg/kg every 2 weeks.

Blood was sampled at baseline, cycle 4 day 1, and cycle 7 day 1. Germline-derived CDR1 and CDR2 are KGHSH and LQKENI. CDR3 length: 17 amino acids. Between the trimmed V and J ends, which lost 3 bases and 0 bases, there was a span of 14 bases. The receptor was derived from an adult with an advanced solid tumor such as melanoma, head and neck, liver or kidney cancer. Sequences were derived from CD4+ or CD8+ T cells sorted from blood, sampled in a trial of the OX40 agonist ivuxolimab. The V gene is TRBV18, the J gene TRBJ2-2; the D gene could be TRBD1 or TRBD2 (5 bases each). The CDR3 is CASSPLRDGANTGELFF. CDR3 in DNA: TGTGCCAGCTCACCGCTCCGGGACGGCGCGAACACCGGGGAGCTGTTTTTT.